These 32 T cell receptor beta chains were sequenced from one sample in a study of T cells in Graves' hyperthyroidism and ophthalmopathy. What was amplified from RNA transcripts were TCR beta CDR3 regions. The HTBI primer set was used in a first-round RT-PCR of the TCR CDR3. TCRdb independently ran MiXCR on the multiplex PCR reads; one entry per CDR3 protein. The profile covers approximately 600,000 distinct CDR3 sequences, with around 21% appearing a single time and 34% taken by the ten largest. Sequenced material: blood. The receptor set was obtained from a man in his thirties or forties with Graves' ophthalmopathy.

This clonotype appeared a few times. The chain carries TRBV18 and TRBJ2-3; 8 nucleotides agree with TRBD2. CDR1 is KGHSH and CDR2 is LQKENI in the germline V gene. The ends lost 1 base at V and 2 bases at J; junction bases unmatched: 8. This CDR3 spans 17 amino acids. The CDR3 protein is CASSPRSRGRTTDTQYF. The DNA of the CDR3 is TGTGCCAGCTCACCACGTTCCCGCGGGAGGACCACAGATACGCAGTATTTT.

The gene calls are TRBV7-9 and TRBJ2-3; D call uncertain. CDR3 length equals 13 residues. From germline, CDR1 is SEHNR and CDR2 FQNEAQ (reference sequence). Trimming removed 0 bases from V and 5 bases from J, with 6 bases in between. CDR3 sequence: CASSLALEDTQYF. In nucleotides, the CDR3 is TGTGCCAGCAGCTTAGCGCTGGAAGATACGCAGTATTTT.

V usage is TRBV20-1 and J usage is TRBJ2-7, with 7 bases fitting TRBD1. CDR3 length: 16 residues. The germline gives CDR1 DFQATT, CDR2 SNEGSKA (reference sequence). The trim removed 0 bases at V and 2 bases at J, leaving 10 bases unmatched. In DNA form, the CDR3 reads TGCAGTGCTAGAGATGCTGGGACAGTCAAGACCTACGAGCAGTACTTC. Its translation: CSARDAGTVKTYEQYF.

The sample holds many counts of this clonotype. The V and J genes are TRBV12-3 or TRBV12-4 and TRBJ2-1; a possible D gene is TRBD2 (5 bases). Trimming left V 5 bases short and J 7 bases short, with 9 bases between. The CDR3 covers 12 residues. This chain's CDR3 is CASSRWENEQFF. The CDR3 DNA reads TGTGCCAGCAGTAGATGGGAGAATGAGCAGTTCTTC.

A remark on this clonotype: This likely comes from a read error, as the CDR3 has no conserved phenylalanine or tryptophan at its end. The rearrangement joins TRBV27 to TRBJ1-1; weak D call: TRBD1 (5 bases). The ends were cut back, 0 bases at V and 5 bases at J, with 10 bases in the middle. The CDR3 runs 14 residues. Germline CDR1 reads MNHEY; CDR2 reads SMNVEV (reference sequence). The CDR3 loop reads CASSLSGGGTEAFL. The CDR3 DNA sequence: TGTGCCAGCAGTTTATCGGGGGGGGGGACTGAAGCTTTCCTT.

This clonotype was picked up many times. The gene calls are TRBV28 and TRBJ2-7, with D perhaps TRBD1 or TRBD2 (5 bases each). This CDR3 has 15 amino acids. Germline V lookup: CDR1 MDHEN, CDR2 SYDVKM. The V gene lost 2 bases and the J gene lost 9 bases, with 20 bases spanning the gap. The CDR3 sequence: CASSLPLGARRAQYF. The CDR3 DNA reads as TGTGCCAGCAGTTTACCCCTCGGGGCTCGCCGGGCGCAGTACTTC.

The rearrangement uses TRBV27 and TRBJ1-3; D is uncertain. Germline values: CDR1 MNHEY, CDR2 SMNVEV (reference sequence). The CDR3 totals 11 residues. V shed 7 bases and J shed 7 bases, with 8 bases lying between them. The CDR3 coding sequence is TGTGCCAGCAAGAGCGTCAACACCATATATTTT. It translates to CASKSVNTIYF.

This clonotype has a count of ten or more. The V gene is TRBV11-2, the J gene TRBJ1-1, with a weak D call TRBD1 (5 bases). Germline assignment: CDR1 SGHAT and CDR2 FQNNGV. V lost 1 base and J lost 0, with 15 bases in between. The CDR3 consists of 17 residues. CDR3 sequence reads: CASSLAHRQTMNTEAFF. In nucleotides, the CDR3 is TGTGCCAGCAGCTTAGCACATAGACAGACTATGAACACTGAAGCTTTCTTT. Supplemented by reference TRBV11-2 and TRBJ1-1, the full variable domain reads EAGVAQSPRYKIIEKRQSVAFWCNPISGHATLYWYQQILGQGPKLLIQFQNNGVVDDSQLPKDRFSAERLKGVDSTLKIQPAKLEDSAVYLCASSLAHRQTMNTEAFFGQGTRLTVV.

This clonotype was counted many times. The J gene is TRBJ2-2, the V gene TRBV7-8; 7 bases are shared with TRBD1. V lost 5 bases and J lost 4; bases outside the gene matches: 7. This CDR3 is built from 15 residues. Germline assignment: CDR1 SGHVS and CDR2 FQNEAQ. This chain's CDR3 is CASSVRQGITGELFF. In DNA form, the CDR3 reads TGTGCCAGCAGCGTCCGACAGGGAATCACCGGGGAGCTGTTTTTT.

Notes on this clonotype: A single base separates this from a much larger clone, so it may be a read error. This sequence joins TRBV11-2 and TRBJ2-2, with a tentative D call TRBD2 (5 bases). The germline gives CDR1 SGHAT, CDR2 FQNNGV. The CDR3 loop spans 16 amino acids. The CDR3 coding sequence is TGTGCCAGCAGCTTAGAAGCACACCCGACCACCGGGGAGCTGATTTTT. Protein: CASSLEAHPTTGELIF.

This chain uses TRBV3-1 with TRBJ2-6, with TRBD1 as a possible D gene (5 bases). Per germline, CDR1 LGHDT and CDR2 YNNKEL (reference sequence). The CDR3 loop spans 16 amino acids. The germline V and J ends were trimmed by 4 bases and 0 bases, with 10 bases remaining between them. The CDR3 loop reads CASSPNRFSGANVLTF. The CDR3 nucleotides read TGTGCCAGCAGCCCAAACAGGTTCTCTGGGGCCAACGTCCTGACTTTC. The full variable domain, in which reference TRBV3-1 and TRBJ2-6 provide the parts outside the CDR3, is DTAVSQTPKYLVTQMGNDKSIKCEQNLGHDTMYWYKQDSKKFLKIMFSYNNKELIINETVPNRFSPKSPDKAHLNLHINSLELGDSAVYFCASSPNRFSGANVLTFGAGSRLTVL.

J is TRBJ2-7 and V is TRBV20-1; D is unresolved. V shed 6 bases and J shed 3 bases, with 15 bases lying between them. The CDR3 spans 13 residues. Germline lookup yields CDR1 DFQATT and CDR2 SNEGSKA (reference sequence). The CDR3 nucleotides read TGCAGTGCGCCCCGGGCCGGATACTACGAGCAGTACTTC. This encodes CSAPRAGYYEQYF.

The V gene is TRBV28, the J gene TRBJ2-2; TRBD1 aligns across 8 bases. Germline V gene data show CDR1 as MDHEN and CDR2 as SYDVKM. The CDR3 extends over 15 amino acids. The V and J ends lost 7 bases and 4 bases, in that order; junction bases with no gene match: 8. CDR3 sequence: CASTTGGSGTGELFF. As DNA, the CDR3 is TGTGCCAGCACCACAGGGGGGTCGGGCACCGGGGAGCTGTTTTTT. Looking up the rest from reference TRBV28 and TRBJ2-2 gives the full variable domain: DVKVTQSSRYLVKRTGEKVFLECVQDMDHENMFWYRQDPGLGLRLIYFSYDVKMKEKGDIPEGYSVSREKKERFSLILESASTNQTSMYLCASTTGGSGTGELFFGEGSRLTVL.

The chain couples TRBV4-3 to TRBJ2-1, with TRBD2 matching 10 bases. Germline-derived CDR1 and CDR2 are LGHNA and YSLEER. Trimming cost V 0 bases and J 8 bases; bases outside gene matches: 13. The CDR3 has 18 residues. Here the CDR3 reads CASSQDNVASGSTYEQFF. As DNA, the CDR3 is TGCGCCAGCAGCCAAGATAATGTGGCTAGCGGGAGCACTTATGAGCAGTTCTTC.

V usage is TRBV2 and J usage is TRBJ1-2; TRBD1 is a possible D gene (5 bases). There are 13 residues in the CDR3. The germline V gene has CDR1 SNHLY and CDR2 FYNNEI. Trimming removed 1 base from V and 4 bases from J, with 7 bases in between. CDR3 in amino acids: CASSEEGPYGYTF. CDR3 nucleotide sequence: TGTGCCAGCAGTGAAGAGGGGCCCTATGGCTACACCTTC.

The chain uses TRBV10-3 and TRBJ2-1; maybe TRBD1 (5 bases). The CDR3 contains 15 residues. CDR1 and CDR2 from the germline V gene are ENHRY and SYGVKD. Trimming removed 0 bases at V and 7 bases at J, with 13 bases between. In nucleotides, the CDR3 is TGTGCCATCAGTGAGTCGACAGCCTCCTGGAATGAGCAGTTCTTC. Protein sequence: CAISESTASWNEQFF.

This clonotype came up a few times. The chain couples TRBV20-1 to TRBJ1-6; D not resolved. From germline, CDR1 is DFQATT and CDR2 SNEGSKA (reference sequence). There are 13 residues in the CDR3. V lost 0 bases and J lost 6, with 6 bases in between. The CDR3 DNA sequence: TGCAGTGCTAGAGAGGACCCTAATTCACCCCTCCACTTT. This translates into CSAREDPNSPLHF.

This clonotype was counted many times. This rearrangement joins TRBV5-1 to TRBJ1-2; D is uncertain. The CDR3 is made up of 16 amino acids. Trimming took off 0 bases at V and 0 bases at J, with 12 bases between the two ends. The germline V gene encodes CDR1 SGHRS and CDR2 YFSETQ. DNA for the CDR3: TGCGCCAGCAGCTTGGGTTGGGCAGAGACTAACTATGGCTACACCTTC. It codes for CASSLGWAETNYGYTF.

Many counts were recorded for this clonotype. The J gene is TRBJ2-5, the V gene TRBV6-1, with a tentative D call TRBD2 (6 bases). The CDR3 extends over 15 amino acids. From germline, CDR1 is MNHNS and CDR2 SASEGT. Trimming pared 3 bases from V and 4 bases from J, leaving 15 bases between. CDR3 sequence (DNA): TGTGCCAGCAGTGACCCGTTGGAGGGACCAGAGACCCAGTACTTC. Translating gives CASSDPLEGPETQYF.

This clonotype has only a few counts. The chain is built from TRBV29-1 and TRBJ2-7; 8 bases align to TRBD1. Germline CDR1 is SQVTM and CDR2 is ANQGSEA. V lost 7 bases, J lost 2 bases, and 4 bases stayed unmatched. This CDR3 contains 12 residues. This chain's CDR3 is CSAGQGTYEQYF. DNA for the CDR3: TGCAGCGCCGGACAGGGTACCTACGAGCAGTACTTC.

This chain joins TRBV12-3 or TRBV12-4 and TRBJ2-7; 7 positions agree with TRBD2. V lost 1 base, J lost 2 bases, and 5 bases stayed unmatched. The CDR3 is made up of 15 amino acids. DNA of the CDR3: TGTGCCAGCAGTTTAGGGGGGACTAAGGCCTACGAGCAGTACTTC. Translation gives CASSLGGTKAYEQYF.

The table lists this clonotype with a few counts. The chain links TRBV3-1 to TRBJ2-2, with D hard to call. V was cut by 1 base and J by 8 bases, with 14 bases left in between. The germline gives CDR1 LGHDT, CDR2 YNNKEL (reference sequence). CDR3 size: 15 residues. CDR3 in amino acids: CASSQVSPPRGELFF. CDR3 sequence (DNA): TGTGCCAGCAGCCAAGTTTCTCCCCCTAGGGGGGAGCTGTTTTTT.

V gene TRBV6-5 combines with J gene TRBJ2-7; D gene ambiguous. The CDR3 has 12 residues. V lost 4 bases to trimming and J lost 2 bases, with 6 bases between them. Germline loops: CDR1 MNHEY, CDR2 SVGAGI. CDR3 residues: CASSSLAYEQYF. CDR3 nucleotide sequence: TGTGCCAGCAGTTCTCTAGCCTACGAGCAGTACTTC.

In regard to this clonotype: A much larger clone sits a single nucleotide away, making a read error possible. The chain has TRBV10-3 and TRBJ1-1; D gene ambiguous. Trimming cost V 4 bases and J 4 bases, with 13 bases left between them. Germline V gene sequence: CDR1 ENHRY, CDR2 SYGVKD. The CDR3 runs 14 residues. The CDR3 DNA reads as TGTGCCATCAGTGGGTCGGGATTTGGCACTGAAGCTTTCTTT. Translated: CAISGSGFGTEAFF.

The chain couples TRBV20-1 to TRBJ2-7, with a possible D match to TRBD1 (6 bases). From germline, CDR1 is DFQATT and CDR2 SNEGSKA (reference sequence). This CDR3 region has 13 residues. Trimming took off 0 bases at V and 3 bases at J, with 9 bases between the two ends. CDR3 sequence reads: CSARDTRGYEQYF. The DNA of the CDR3 is TGCAGTGCTAGAGATACCAGGGGCTACGAGCAGTACTTC.

This clonotype was recorded many times. This rearrangement joins TRBV11-2 to TRBJ1-5; the match to TRBD1 covers 8 bases. There are 14 residues in the CDR3. Germline V gene sequence: CDR1 SGHAT, CDR2 FQNNGV. With V trimmed by 3 bases and J by 7 bases, 5 bases remained unmatched. The CDR3 loop reads CASSLDRVRQPQHF. CDR3 bases: TGTGCCAGCAGCTTGGACAGGGTGAGGCAGCCCCAGCATTTT.

The chain carries TRBV7-9 and TRBJ2-1, with TRBD1 identical over 10 bases. The germline V gene encodes CDR1 SEHNR and CDR2 FQNEAQ (reference sequence). The CDR3 length is 18 residues. Trimming cost V 3 bases and J 6 bases; bases outside gene matches: 14. The CDR3 is CASSFGTGALGDSNEQFF. CDR3 nucleotide sequence: TGTGCCAGCAGCTTTGGGACAGGGGCCCTGGGGGATAGCAATGAGCAGTTCTTC. Filled out from reference TRBV7-9 and TRBJ2-1, the complete variable domain reads DTGVSQNPRHKITKRGQNVTFRCDPISEHNRLYWYRQTLGQGPEFLTYFQNEAQLEKSRLLSDRFSAERPKGSFSTLEIQRTEQGDSAMYLCASSFGTGALGDSNEQFFGPGTRLTVL.

This clonotype was picked up a small number of times. This chain uses TRBV10-2 with TRBJ1-1; D unclear. The CDR3 is 14 amino acids. Germline assignment: CDR1 WSHSY and CDR2 SAAADI. Trimming shortened V by 2 bases and J by 4 bases, and 11 bases separated the two germline ends. The DNA of the CDR3 is TGCGCCAGCAGTGAGCCTTCTTGGGGCACTGAAGCTTTCTTT. This gives the protein CASSEPSWGTEAFF.

There are a few counts of this clonotype. The rearrangement uses TRBV12-3 or TRBV12-4 and TRBJ2-7; D call uncertain. V was pared by 2 bases and J by 6 bases, with 14 bases between. The CDR3 has 14 amino acids. This CDR3 reads CASSLNSGLGEQYF. The CDR3 region has the DNA TGTGCCAGCAGTTTAAACTCGGGCCTCGGCGAGCAGTACTTC.

V is TRBV12-3 or TRBV12-4 and J is TRBJ1-5; the D is unclear. This CDR3 has 13 amino acids. With 1 base removed from V and 5 bases from J, the gap between germline ends came to 6 bases. In nucleotides, the CDR3 is TGTGCCAGCAGTTTAGATGGAGATCAGCCCCAGCATTTT. Protein: CASSLDGDQPQHF.

This clonotype was recorded only once. The chain carries TRBV10-3 and TRBJ2-1; the match to TRBD2 covers 12 bases. CDR1 is ENHRY and CDR2 is SYGVKD in the germline V gene. The trim removed 10 bases at V and 5 bases at J, leaving 6 bases unmatched. The CDR3 runs to 14 residues. The CDR3 protein is CASRLAGVDNEQFF. CDR3 DNA sequence: TGTGCCAGCCGACTAGCGGGAGTGGACAATGAGCAGTTCTTC.

The chain is built from TRBV3-1 and TRBJ2-3; the match to TRBD2 covers 7 bases. This CDR3 is built from 17 residues. Trimming cost V 1 base and J 0 bases; bases outside gene matches: 7. Per germline, CDR1 LGHDT and CDR2 YNNKEL (reference sequence). For the CDR3, the DNA is TGTGCCAGCAGCCAAGCACTAGCGATTACTAGCACAGATACGCAGTATTTT. Translating it yields CASSQALAITSTDTQYF.